This T cell receptor beta chain was documented in a study of cytomegalovirus exposure and HLA in healthy donors. The study, taken as a whole, reports: Rare TCR sequences predominated, though certain public TCRs were found in many donors. For presence/absence analyses, sequencing depth was assumed to be roughly uniform across donors.

Primers for the PCR totalled 60 Vbeta and 13 Jbeta. Measured with immunoSEQ multiplex PCR; TCRdb has only the in-frame clones, and not every one. Of some 130,000 clones detected, over 70% appear once; the ten largest clones hold 2.2%. Trimming removed 4 bases at V and 1 base at J, with 12 bases between. The CDR3 has 14 amino acids. The V gene's germline CDR1 is SGHRS and CDR2 YFSETQ. In the case of this clone: Its antigen remains unidentified.

This TCR derives from a man in his thirties or forties in good health and CMV-seronegative. Sequencing input: PBMCs. V gene TRBV5-1 combines with J gene TRBJ2-7; possible D gene TRBD1, 5 bases. CDR3 region: CASSPQGSSYEQYF. Here the CDR3 DNA reads TGCGCCAGCAGCCCCCAGGGCTCTTCCTACGAGCAGTACTTC.